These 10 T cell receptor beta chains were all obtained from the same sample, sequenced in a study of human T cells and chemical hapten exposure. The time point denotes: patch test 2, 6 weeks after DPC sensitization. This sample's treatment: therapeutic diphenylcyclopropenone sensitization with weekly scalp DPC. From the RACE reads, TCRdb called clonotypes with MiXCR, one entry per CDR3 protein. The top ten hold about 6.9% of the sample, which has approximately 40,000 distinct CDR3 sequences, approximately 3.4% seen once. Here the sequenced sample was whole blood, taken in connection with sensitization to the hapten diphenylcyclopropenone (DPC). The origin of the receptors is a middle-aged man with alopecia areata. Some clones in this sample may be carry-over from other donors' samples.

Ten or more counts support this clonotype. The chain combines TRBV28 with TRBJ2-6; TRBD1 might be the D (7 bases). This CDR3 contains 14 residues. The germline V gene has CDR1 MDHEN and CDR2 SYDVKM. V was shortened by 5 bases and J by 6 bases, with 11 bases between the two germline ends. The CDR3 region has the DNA TGTGCCAGCAGTGGAGGGGGCGAGGCCAACGTCCTGACTTTC. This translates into CASSGGGEANVLTF.

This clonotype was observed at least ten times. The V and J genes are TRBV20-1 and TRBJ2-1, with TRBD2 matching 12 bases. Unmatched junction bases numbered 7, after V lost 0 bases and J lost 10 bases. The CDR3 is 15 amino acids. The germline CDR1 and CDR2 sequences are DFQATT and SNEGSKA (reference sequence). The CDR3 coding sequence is TGCAGTGCTAGAGATTTCAGGCTAGCGGGAGGGGAGCAGTTCTTC. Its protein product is CSARDFRLAGGEQFF.

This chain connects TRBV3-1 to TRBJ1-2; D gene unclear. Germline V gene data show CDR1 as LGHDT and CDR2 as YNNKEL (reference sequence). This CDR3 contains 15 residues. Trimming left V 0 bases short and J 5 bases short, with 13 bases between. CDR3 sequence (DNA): TGTGCCAGCAGCCAAGATCCCGGGAACGCTTATGGCTACACCTTC. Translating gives CASSQDPGNAYGYTF.

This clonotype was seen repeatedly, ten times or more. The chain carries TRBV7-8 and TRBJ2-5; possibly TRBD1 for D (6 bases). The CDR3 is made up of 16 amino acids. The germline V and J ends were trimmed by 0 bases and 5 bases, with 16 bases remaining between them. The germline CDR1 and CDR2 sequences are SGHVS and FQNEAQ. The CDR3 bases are TGTGCCAGCAGCTTAGCGGGCATTGGGGGCGGGGAGACCCAGTACTTC. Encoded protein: CASSLAGIGGGETQYF.

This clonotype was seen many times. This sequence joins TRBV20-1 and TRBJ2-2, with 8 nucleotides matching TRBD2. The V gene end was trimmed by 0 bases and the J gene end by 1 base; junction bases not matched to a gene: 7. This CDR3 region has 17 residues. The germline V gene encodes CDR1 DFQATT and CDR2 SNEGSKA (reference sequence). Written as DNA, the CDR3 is TGCAGTGCTAGAGATTCGATCGCGGGAGGGAACACCGGGGAGCTGTTTTTT. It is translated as CSARDSIAGGNTGELFF.

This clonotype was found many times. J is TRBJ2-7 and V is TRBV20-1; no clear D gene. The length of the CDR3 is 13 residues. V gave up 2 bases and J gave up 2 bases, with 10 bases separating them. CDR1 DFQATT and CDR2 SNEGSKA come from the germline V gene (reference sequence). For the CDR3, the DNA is TGCAGTGCTAGAAGCGCAGGTACCTACGAGCAGTACTTC. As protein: CSARSAGTYEQYF.

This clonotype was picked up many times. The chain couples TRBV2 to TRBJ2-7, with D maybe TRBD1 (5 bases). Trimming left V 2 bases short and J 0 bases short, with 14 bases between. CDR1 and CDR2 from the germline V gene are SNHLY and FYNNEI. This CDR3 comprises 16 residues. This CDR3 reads CASSETRQQSSYEQYF. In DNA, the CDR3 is TGTGCCAGCAGTGAAACGAGACAGCAGAGCTCCTACGAGCAGTACTTC.

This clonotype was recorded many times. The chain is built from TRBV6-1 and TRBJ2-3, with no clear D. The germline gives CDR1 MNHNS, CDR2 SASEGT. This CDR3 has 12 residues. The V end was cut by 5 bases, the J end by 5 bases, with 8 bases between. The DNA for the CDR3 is TGTGCCAGCAGTTTAGACGGAGATACGCAGTATTTT. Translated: CASSLDGDTQYF.

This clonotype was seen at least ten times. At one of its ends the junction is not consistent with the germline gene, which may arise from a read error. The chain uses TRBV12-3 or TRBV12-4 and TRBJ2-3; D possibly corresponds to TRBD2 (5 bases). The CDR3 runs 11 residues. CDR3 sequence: CASSLGPRTDF. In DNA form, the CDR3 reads TGTGCCAGCAGTTTAGGGCCCCGGACTGATTTT.

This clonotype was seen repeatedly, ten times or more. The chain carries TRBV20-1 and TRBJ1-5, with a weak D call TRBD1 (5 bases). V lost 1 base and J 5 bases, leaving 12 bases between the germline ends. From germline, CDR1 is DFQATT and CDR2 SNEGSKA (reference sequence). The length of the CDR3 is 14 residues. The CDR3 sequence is CSARASVRDQPQHF. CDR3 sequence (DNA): TGCAGTGCTAGAGCATCGGTCAGGGATCAGCCCCAGCATTTT.